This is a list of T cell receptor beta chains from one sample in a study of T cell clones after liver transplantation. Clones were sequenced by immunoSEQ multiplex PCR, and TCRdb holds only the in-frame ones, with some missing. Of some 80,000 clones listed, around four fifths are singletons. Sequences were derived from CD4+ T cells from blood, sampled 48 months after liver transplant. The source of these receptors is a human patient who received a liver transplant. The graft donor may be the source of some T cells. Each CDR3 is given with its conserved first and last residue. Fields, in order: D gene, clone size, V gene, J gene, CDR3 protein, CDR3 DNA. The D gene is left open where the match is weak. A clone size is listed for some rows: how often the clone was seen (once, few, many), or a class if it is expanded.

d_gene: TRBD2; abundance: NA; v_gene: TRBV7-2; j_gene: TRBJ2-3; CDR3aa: CASSSGLAGGADTQYF; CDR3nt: TGTGCCAGCAGCTCGGGACTAGCGGGAGGGGCAGATACGCAGTATTTT
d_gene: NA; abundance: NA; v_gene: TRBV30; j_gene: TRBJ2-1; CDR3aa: CAWSRGEQFF; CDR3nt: TGTGCCTGGAGCCGGGGTGAGCAGTTCTTC
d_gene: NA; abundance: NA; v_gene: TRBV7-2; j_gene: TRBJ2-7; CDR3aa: CASSSHRAGQMNQYF; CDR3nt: TGTGCCAGCAGCTCCCATCGGGCGGGGCAAATGAATCAGTACTTC
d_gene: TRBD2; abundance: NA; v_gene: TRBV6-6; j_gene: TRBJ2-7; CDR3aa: CASTGTGTKTYEQYF; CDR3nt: TGTGCCAGCACCGGAACGGGGACTAAGACCTACGAGCAGTACTTC
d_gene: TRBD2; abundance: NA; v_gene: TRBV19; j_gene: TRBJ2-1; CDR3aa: CASSIVASGGEQFF; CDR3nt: TGTGCCAGTAGTATAGTGGCTAGCGGGGGTGAGCAGTTCTTC
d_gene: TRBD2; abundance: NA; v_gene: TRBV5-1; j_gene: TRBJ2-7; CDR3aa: CASSSTTSGGAYEQYF; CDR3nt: TGCGCCAGCAGCTCAACAACTAGCGGGGGGGCCTACGAGCAGTACTTC
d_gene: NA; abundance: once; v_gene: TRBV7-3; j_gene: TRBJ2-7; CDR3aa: CASSSRGGVEYEQYF; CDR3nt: TGTGCCAGCAGCTCAAGGGGGGGAGTAGAATACGAGCAGTACTTC
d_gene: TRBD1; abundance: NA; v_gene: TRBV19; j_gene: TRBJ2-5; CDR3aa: CASSLGTAQETQYF; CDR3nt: TGTGCCAGTAGTCTAGGGACAGCCCAAGAGACCCAGTACTTC
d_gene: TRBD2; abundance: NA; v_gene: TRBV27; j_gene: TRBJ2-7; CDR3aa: CASSLLFTATSGRYEQYF; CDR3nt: TGTGCCAGCAGTTTGTTATTTACAGCAACTAGCGGGAGGTACGAGCAGTACTTC
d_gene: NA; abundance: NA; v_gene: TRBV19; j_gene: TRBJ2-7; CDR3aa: CASSPQKDGLEQYF; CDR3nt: TGTGCCAGTAGTCCCCAAAAGGACGGGCTGGAGCAGTACTTC
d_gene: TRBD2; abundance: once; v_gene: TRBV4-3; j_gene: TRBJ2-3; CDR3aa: CASSRTSGGASDTQYF; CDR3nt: TGCGCCAGCAGCCGAACTAGCGGGGGGGCCTCAGATACGCAGTATTTT
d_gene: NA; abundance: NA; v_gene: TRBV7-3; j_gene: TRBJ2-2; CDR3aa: CASSPTLARDGELFF; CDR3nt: TGTGCCAGCAGCCCGACCCTAGCGCGGGACGGGGAGCTGTTTTTT
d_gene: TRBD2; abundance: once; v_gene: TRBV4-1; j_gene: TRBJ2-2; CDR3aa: CASRVAGGGTGELFF; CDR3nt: TGCGCCAGCAGGGTGGCGGGCGGGGGGACCGGGGAGCTGTTTTTT
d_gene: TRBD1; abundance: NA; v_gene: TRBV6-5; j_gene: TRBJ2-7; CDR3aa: CASSYSTGKNYEQYF; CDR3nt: TGTGCCAGCAGTTACTCGACAGGGAAGAACTACGAGCAGTACTTC
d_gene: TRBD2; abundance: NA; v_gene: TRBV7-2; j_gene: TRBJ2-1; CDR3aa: CASIPKRGALNEQFF; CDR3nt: TGTGCCAGCATACCTAAGCGGGGGGCCCTAAATGAGCAGTTCTTC
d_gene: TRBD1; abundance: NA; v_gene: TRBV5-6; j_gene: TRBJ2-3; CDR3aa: CASSQRGAGGADTQYF; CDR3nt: TGTGCCAGCAGCCAAAGGGGGGCAGGGGGCGCAGATACGCAGTATTTT
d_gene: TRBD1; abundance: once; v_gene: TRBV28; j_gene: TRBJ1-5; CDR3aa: CASSLDRQGDQPQHF; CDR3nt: TGTGCCAGCAGTTTGGATAGACAGGGGGATCAGCCCCAGCATTTT
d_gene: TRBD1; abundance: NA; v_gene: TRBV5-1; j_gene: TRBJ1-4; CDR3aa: CASSASRGGQGGTNEKLFF; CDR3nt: TGCGCCAGCAGCGCGTCCAGGGGGGGACAGGGCGGAACTAATGAAAAACTGTTTTTT
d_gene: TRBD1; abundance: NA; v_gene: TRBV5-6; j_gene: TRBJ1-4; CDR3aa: CASSYGDSNEKLFF; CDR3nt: TGTGCCAGCAGCTATGGGGACAGTAATGAAAAACTGTTTTTT
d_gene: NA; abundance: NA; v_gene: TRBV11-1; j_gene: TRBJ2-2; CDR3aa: CASTPQTNTGELFF; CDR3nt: TGTGCCAGCACGCCGCAAACGAACACCGGGGAGCTGTTTTTT
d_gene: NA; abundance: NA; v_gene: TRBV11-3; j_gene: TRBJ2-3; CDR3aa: CASSLSGQGTDTQYF; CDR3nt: TGTGCCAGCAGCTTAAGCGGGCAGGGGACAGATACGCAGTATTTT
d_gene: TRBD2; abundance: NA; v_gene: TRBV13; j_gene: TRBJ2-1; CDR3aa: CASSALAGSYNEQFF; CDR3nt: TGTGCCAGCAGCGCTCTAGCGGGCTCCTACAATGAGCAGTTCTTC
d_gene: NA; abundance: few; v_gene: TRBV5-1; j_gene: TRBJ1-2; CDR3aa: CASGDTNYGYTF; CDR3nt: TGCGCCAGCGGCGACACAAACTATGGCTACACCTTC
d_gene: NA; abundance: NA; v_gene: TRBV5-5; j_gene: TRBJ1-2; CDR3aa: CASSSGDGYTF; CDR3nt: TGTGCCAGCAGCTCAGGGGATGGCTACACCTTC
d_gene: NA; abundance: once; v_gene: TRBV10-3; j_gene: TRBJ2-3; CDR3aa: CAISAPGVDTQYF; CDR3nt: TGTGCCATCAGTGCACCCGGTGTTGATACGCAGTATTTT
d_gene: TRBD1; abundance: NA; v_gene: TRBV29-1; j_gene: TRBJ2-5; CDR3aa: CSVTQGAGGETQYF; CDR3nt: TGCAGCGTGACGCAGGGGGCGGGTGGGGAGACCCAGTACTTC
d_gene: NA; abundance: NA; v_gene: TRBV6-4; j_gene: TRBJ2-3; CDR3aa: CASSEWRSSTDTQYF; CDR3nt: TGTGCCAGCAGTGAGTGGAGATCTAGCACAGATACGCAGTATTTT
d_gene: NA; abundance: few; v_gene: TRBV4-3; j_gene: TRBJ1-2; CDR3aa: CASSQDRGRIYGYTF; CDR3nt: TGCGCCAGCAGCCAAGATCGAGGACGGATCTATGGCTACACCTTC
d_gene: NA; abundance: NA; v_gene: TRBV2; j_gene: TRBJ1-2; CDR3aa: CASTAEDTSASYGYTF; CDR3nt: TGTGCCAGCACGGCGGAGGACACCTCGGCTAGCTATGGCTACACCTTC
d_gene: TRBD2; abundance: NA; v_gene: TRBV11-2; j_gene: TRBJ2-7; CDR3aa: CASSLDGRWLAGRSYEQYF; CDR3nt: TGTGCCAGCAGCTTAGATGGACGTTGGTTAGCGGGACGGAGCTACGAGCAGTACTTC
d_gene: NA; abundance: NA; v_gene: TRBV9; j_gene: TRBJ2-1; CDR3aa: CASSVGLASSYNEQFF; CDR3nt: TGTGCCAGCAGCGTAGGGCTAGCGAGCTCCTACAATGAGCAGTTCTTC
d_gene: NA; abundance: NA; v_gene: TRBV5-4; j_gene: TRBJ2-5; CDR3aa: CASSGLQRETQYF; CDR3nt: TGTGCCAGCAGCGGCCTGCAGAGAGAGACCCAGTACTTC
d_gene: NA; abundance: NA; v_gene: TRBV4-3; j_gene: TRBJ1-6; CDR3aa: CASSQDLIGNNSPLHF; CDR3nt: TGCGCCAGCAGCCAAGATCTTATAGGAAACAATTCACCCCTCCACTTT
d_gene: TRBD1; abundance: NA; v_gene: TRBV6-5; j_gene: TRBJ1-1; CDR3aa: CASSYGGGTVMSFF; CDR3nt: TGTGCCAGCAGTTACGGAGGCGGGACAGTGATGTCTTTCTTT
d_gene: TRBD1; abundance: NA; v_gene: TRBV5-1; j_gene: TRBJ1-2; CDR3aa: CASSLQGARGYTF; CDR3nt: TGCGCCAGCAGTTTACAGGGGGCTCGTGGCTACACCTTC
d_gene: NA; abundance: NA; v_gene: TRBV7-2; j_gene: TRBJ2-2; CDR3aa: CASSSLKRVDTGELFF; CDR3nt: TGTGCCAGCAGCTCCCTCAAGCGGGTGGACACCGGGGAGCTGTTTTTT
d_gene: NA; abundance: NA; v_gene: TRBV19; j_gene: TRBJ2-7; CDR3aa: CASAGDSYEQYF; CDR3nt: TGTGCCAGCGCCGGGGATTCCTACGAGCAGTACTTC
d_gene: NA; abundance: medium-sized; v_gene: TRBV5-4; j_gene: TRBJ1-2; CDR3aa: CASSPGPNNYGYTF; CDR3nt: TGTGCCAGCAGCCCAGGACCTAATAACTATGGCTACACCTTC
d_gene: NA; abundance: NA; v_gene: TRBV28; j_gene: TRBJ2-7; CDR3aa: CASGYPTGSVDEQYF; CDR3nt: TGTGCCAGCGGGTATCCAACAGGATCCGTCGACGAGCAGTACTTC
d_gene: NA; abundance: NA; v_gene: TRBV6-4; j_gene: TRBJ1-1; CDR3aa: CASRVGSNTEAFF; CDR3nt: TGTGCCAGCAGGGTCGGGTCGAACACTGAAGCTTTCTTT
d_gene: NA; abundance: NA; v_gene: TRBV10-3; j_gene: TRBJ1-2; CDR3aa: CAISESKNKIDGYTF; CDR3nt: TGTGCCATCAGTGAGTCGAAGAACAAGATCGACGGCTACACCTTC
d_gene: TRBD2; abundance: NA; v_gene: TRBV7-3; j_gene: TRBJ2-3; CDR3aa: CASSERRRLAGASTDTQYF; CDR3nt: TGTGCCAGCAGCGAACGCCGGAGACTAGCGGGAGCGAGCACAGATACGCAGTATTTT
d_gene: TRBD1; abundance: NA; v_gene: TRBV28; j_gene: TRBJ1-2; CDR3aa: CASSLNTGQGAFGYTF; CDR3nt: TGTGCCAGCAGTTTAAATACAGGACAGGGGGCCTTTGGCTACACCTTC
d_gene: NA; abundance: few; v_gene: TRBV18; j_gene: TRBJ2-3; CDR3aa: CASSGQGRTDTQYF; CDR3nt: TGTGCCAGCTCGGGGCAGGGAAGGACAGATACGCAGTATTTT
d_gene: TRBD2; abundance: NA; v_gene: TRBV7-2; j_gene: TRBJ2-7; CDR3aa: CASSVVGGRYEQYF; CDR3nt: TGTGCCAGCAGCGTAGTGGGGGGGAGGTACGAGCAGTACTTC
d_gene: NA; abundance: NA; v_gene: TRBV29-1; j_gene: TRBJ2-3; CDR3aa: CSVDIGSSGADTQYF; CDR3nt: TGCAGCGTTGACATAGGGTCTTCCGGAGCAGATACGCAGTATTTT
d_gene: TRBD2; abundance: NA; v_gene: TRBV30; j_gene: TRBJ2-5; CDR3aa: CARGVAGVETQYF; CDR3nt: TGTGCCCGGGGGGTAGCGGGAGTGGAGACCCAGTACTTC
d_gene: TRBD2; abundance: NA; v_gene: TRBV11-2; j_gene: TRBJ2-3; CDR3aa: CASRPAGDFTDTQYF; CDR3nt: TGTGCCAGCAGACCCGCGGGGGACTTCACAGATACGCAGTATTTT
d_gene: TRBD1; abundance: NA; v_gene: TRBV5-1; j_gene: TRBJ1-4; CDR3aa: CANTRGARDRDEKLFF; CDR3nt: TGCGCCAACACACGTGGCGCCCGGGACAGGGATGAAAAACTGTTTTTT
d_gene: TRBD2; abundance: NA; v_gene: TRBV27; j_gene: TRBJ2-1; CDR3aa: CASSSISGGYYNEQFF; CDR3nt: TGTGCCAGCAGTTCAATTAGCGGGGGCTACTACAATGAGCAGTTCTTC
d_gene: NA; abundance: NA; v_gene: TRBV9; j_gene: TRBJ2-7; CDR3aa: CASSVALGGPSYEQYF; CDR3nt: TGTGCCAGCAGCGTAGCATTGGGGGGACCCTCCTACGAGCAGTACTTC